The rows below give T cell receptor beta chains drawn from one sample of a study of alternative splicing in chronic myeloid leukemia remission. TCRdb reprocessed the bulk RNA-seq reads, with one entry per CDR3 protein and no DNA. The sample carries a few hundred distinct CDR3 sequences, nearly 97% recorded once. Sequences were derived from PBMCs or total blood leukocytes (not recorded which), sampled during remission. The receptor set was obtained from an adult with chronic myeloid leukemia. Each CDR3 is given with its conserved first and last residue. The size of a clone is reported for some rows only, either as once, few or many, or as a class for expanded clones.

clone_size: -
v_call: TRBV7-9
j_call: TRBJ1-4
cdr3_aa: CASGYRGLSNEKLFF

clone_size: -
v_call: TRBV2
j_call: TRBJ2-7
cdr3_aa: CASSEGYGSYEQYF

clone_size: -
v_call: TRBV6-5
j_call: TRBJ2-3
cdr3_aa: CASSYSGLAALLSTQYF

clone_size: -
v_call: TRBV7-9
j_call: TRBJ1-1
cdr3_aa: CASSLDRTNTEAFF

clone_size: -
v_call: TRBV6-1
j_call: TRBJ1-1
cdr3_aa: CASRSPGATEAFF

clone_size: -
v_call: TRBV10-1
j_call: TRBJ2-2
cdr3_aa: CASSEFAALDTGELFF

clone_size: once
v_call: TRBV6-5
j_call: TRBJ2-1
cdr3_aa: CASSYSRPGTSYNEQFF

clone_size: -
v_call: TRBV5-6
j_call: TRBJ1-4
cdr3_aa: CASSLGTQTGEKLFF

clone_size: -
v_call: TRBV19
j_call: TRBJ2-4
cdr3_aa: CASSQVDGVAKNIQYF

clone_size: -
v_call: TRBV28
j_call: TRBJ2-1
cdr3_aa: CASTDMGFNEQFF

clone_size: -
v_call: TRBV7-9
j_call: TRBJ2-2
cdr3_aa: CASSENQAGELFF

clone_size: once
v_call: TRBV10-1
j_call: TRBJ2-3
cdr3_aa: CASSITGADTQYF

clone_size: -
v_call: TRBV7-2
j_call: TRBJ2-7
cdr3_aa: CASSVSNSYEQYF

clone_size: once
v_call: TRBV20/OR9-2
j_call: TRBJ2-7
cdr3_aa: CSARGELDYEQYF

clone_size: once
v_call: TRBV28
j_call: TRBJ1-2
cdr3_aa: CASSASNTRSNYGYTF

clone_size: -
v_call: TRBV6-2/TRBV6-3
j_call: TRBJ1-1
cdr3_aa: CASINQGANTEAFF

clone_size: -
v_call: TRBV20-1
j_call: TRBJ2-4
cdr3_aa: CSAATGGAENIQYF

clone_size: -
v_call: TRBV4-1
j_call: TRBJ2-3
cdr3_aa: CASWPGLAGGPGTDTQYF

clone_size: once
v_call: TRBV6-5
j_call: TRBJ2-7
cdr3_aa: CASSYGGTVGTYEQYF

clone_size: -
v_call: TRBV7-9
j_call: TRBJ1-2
cdr3_aa: CASSSGSRRKSYGYTF